This T cell receptor (beta chain) originates from a study of cytomegalovirus exposure and HLA in healthy donors. Regarding the study as a whole: Later, an analysis found that TCR clusters from the first cohort tended to co-occur in the 120 validation repertoires.

V gave up 8 bases and J gave up 0 bases, with 14 bases separating them. Per germline, CDR1 MNHNS and CDR2 SASEGT. The CDR3 extends over 14 amino acids. The assay was immunoSEQ multiplex PCR, and TCRdb's table has in-frame clones only and misses some. Of 150,000 to 200,000 clones detected, 86% appear once; the ten largest clones hold roughly 1.5%. This clone was seen once. The target antigen is unknown. Among the 120 subjects of the validation cohort, separate from the roughly 670-subject first cohort, were the donors. The sequence was collected from a woman aged 18-30 years in good health and CMV-seronegative. Source material: PBMCs. The chain couples TRBV6-1 to TRBJ2-7; the D gene is possibly TRBD2 (6 bases). The CDR3 reads CASDLAVSSYEQYF. CDR3 in DNA: TGTGCCAGCGATTTAGCGGTTAGCTCCTACGAGCAGTACTTC.